The 10 T cell receptor beta chains below all came from one sample that was sequenced in a study of blood T cells in healthy people across ages. Using a J-beta primer mix together with a sample-barcoded 5' primer, a second PCR was run for about 6 to 12 cycles. Via MiXCR, TCRdb re-called the 5' RACE reads, giving one row per CDR3 protein. There are approximately 760,000 distinct CDR3 sequences in the sample; around a quarter occur only once, and 8% to 10% lies in the top ten. The same specimen was also included in a second study, on T cells of mothers and their children.

Sequenced input: blood. The receptors shown here come from a boy younger than 18 in good health.

This clonotype appeared a single time. The V and J genes are TRBV10-1 and TRBJ2-5; a possible D gene is TRBD1 (6 bases). V gave up 3 bases and J gave up 5 bases, with 13 bases separating them. The CDR3 length is 14 residues. Germline V gene sequence: CDR1 WNHNN, CDR2 SYGVQD (reference sequence). As DNA, the CDR3 is TGCGCCAGCAGTGAAGAACAGGGTCCGGAGACCCAGTACTTC. Protein product: CASSEEQGPETQYF.

This clonotype was counted once. At one boundary the junction diverges from the germline segment, which might be a read error. The rearrangement links TRBV6-5 to TRBJ2-5, with D perhaps assigned TRBD1 or TRBD2 (6 bases each). The CDR3 is 15 residues long. CDR1 is MNHEY, CDR2 SVGAGI, per germline. The CDR3 bases are TGTGCCGGCAGTCCAGGGGAGGCGTACCAAGAGACCCAGTACTTC. Translated, it gives CAGSPGEAYQETQYF.

CDR3 coding DNA: TGTGCCAGCAGCCAAGGGCCCGGACAGTTCTACGAGCAGTACTTC. Translating it yields CASSQGPGQFYEQYF. The chain employs TRBV3-1 and TRBJ2-5, with D maybe TRBD1 (6 bases). The J call may not be correct, given that the DNA end is closer to TRBJ2-7. This CDR3 comprises 15 residues. Germline CDR1 LGHDT, CDR2 YNNKEL (reference sequence).

J is TRBJ2-1 and V is TRBV10-3; weak D call: TRBD2 (5 bases). Germline V gene data show CDR1 as ENHRY and CDR2 as SYGVKD. The CDR3 has 14 amino acids. V lost 0 bases, J lost 9 bases, and 12 bases lay in between. CDR3 amino acids: CAISESGGYVEQFF. The CDR3 DNA sequence: TGTGCCATCAGTGAGTCTGGAGGATACGTTGAGCAGTTCTTC.

This rearrangement joins TRBV3-1 to TRBJ1-1, with 7 nucleotides matching TRBD1. The CDR3 has 14 residues. Germline values: CDR1 LGHDT, CDR2 YNNKEL (reference sequence). V trimming: 5 bases; J trimming: 0 bases; junction bases outside the gene matches: 3. The CDR3 sequence is CASSSQGMNTEAFF. The CDR3 DNA reads as TGTGCCAGCAGCTCACAGGGGATGAACACTGAAGCTTTCTTT.

This chain connects TRBV7-3 to TRBJ1-1; weak D call: TRBD1 (5 bases). CDR3 size: 11 residues. The V gene's germline CDR1 is SGHTA and CDR2 FQGTGA. Trimming removed 3 bases from V and 7 bases from J, with 6 bases in between. The CDR3: CASSLGDEAFF. As DNA, the CDR3 is TGTGCCAGCAGCTTGGGGGATGAAGCTTTCTTT.

The J gene is TRBJ2-5, the V gene TRBV29-1; TRBD1 matches 10 bases. The J call may be incorrect, as the DNA end agrees better with TRBJ2-1. From germline, CDR1 is SQVTM and CDR2 ANQGSEA. The CDR3 is made up of 16 amino acids. DNA of the CDR3: TGCAGCGTTGAAGAAAAGGGGGACAGGGGATCGAATGAGCAGTTCTTC. It codes for CSVEEKGDRGSNEQFF.

This chain joins TRBV4-1 and TRBJ2-5; D is undetermined. From germline, CDR1 is MGHRA and CDR2 YSYEKL. The V end lost 1 base, the J end lost 9 bases, and 15 bases lay between the germline ends. The CDR3 runs 14 residues. The CDR3 protein is CASSQVMVQTAQYF. The CDR3 nucleotides are TGCGCCAGCAGCCAAGTAATGGTGCAGACGGCCCAGTACTTC.

The V and J genes are TRBV5-6 and TRBJ2-1, with D possibly TRBD1 on 6 matching bases. CDR1 is SGHDT, CDR2 YYEEEE, per germline. Trimming removed 0 bases at V and 8 bases at J, with 9 bases between. This CDR3 comprises 13 residues. CDR3 sequence: CASSLEWGHEQFF. The CDR3 DNA reads as TGTGCCAGCAGCTTGGAATGGGGGCATGAGCAGTTCTTC.

The genes are TRBV6-5 and TRBJ1-2; D is unclear. Germline-derived CDR1 and CDR2 are MNHEY and SVGAGI. Trimming took off 2 bases at V and 8 bases at J, with 9 bases between the two ends. There are 12 residues in the CDR3. CDR3 sequence reads: CASSYPGGGYTF. The CDR3 coding sequence is TGTGCCAGCAGTTACCCCGGCGGGGGCTACACCTTC.